Detailed here is one T cell receptor (beta chain). The target antigen is unknown. This sample is drawn from a study of blood T cells in healthy people across ages. Study-level points and caveats: Getting older went along with TCR beta diversity per million T cells dropping roughly linearly.

Trimming removed 3 bases from V and 5 bases from J; junction bases left unmatched: 8. Germline values: CDR1 SGDLS, CDR2 YYNGEE. The CDR3 extends over 16 amino acids. Primers used in a second PCR of about 6 to 11 cycles were a sample-barcoded 5' primer and a J-beta primer mix. No fewer than 3 million CDR3-containing paired-end reads came from each sample. TCRdb independently ran MiXCR on the 5' RACE reads; one entry per CDR3 protein. This sample has around 1.5 million distinct CDR3 sequences, with around 55% found just once. The sequence was obtained from a man younger than 30 in good health. V is TRBV9 and J is TRBJ2-2, with 9 nucleotides matching TRBD1. The sample consisted of blood. CDR3 bases: TGTGCCAGCAGCGCCGGGACAGGGCGAAGGACCGGGGAGCTGTTTTTT. Amino acids: CASSAGTGRRTGELFF.